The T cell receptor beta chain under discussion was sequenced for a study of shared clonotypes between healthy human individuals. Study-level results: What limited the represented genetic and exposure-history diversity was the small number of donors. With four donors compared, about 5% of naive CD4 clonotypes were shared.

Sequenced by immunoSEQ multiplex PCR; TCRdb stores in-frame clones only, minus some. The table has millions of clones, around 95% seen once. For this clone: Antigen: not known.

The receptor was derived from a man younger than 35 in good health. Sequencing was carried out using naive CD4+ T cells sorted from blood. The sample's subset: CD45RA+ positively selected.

CDR3 coding DNA: TGTGCCAGCAGAGACGGGAGAAGCTCCTACAATGAGCAGTTCTTC. It yields the protein CASRDGRSSYNEQFF. This chain uses TRBV14 with TRBJ2-1; tentative D call: TRBD2 (6 bases). The CDR3 runs to 15 residues. Trimming cost V 6 bases and J 0 bases, with 12 bases left between them. Germline V gives CDR1 SGHDN, CDR2 FVKESK.